The 26 T cell receptor beta chains listed next were all sequenced from one sample in a study of cytomegalovirus exposure and HLA in healthy donors. Use of 60 Vbeta and 13 Jbeta primers characterized the PCR. Assay: immunoSEQ multiplex PCR; the TCRdb copy retains only in-frame clones and omits some. This repertoire shows around 110,000 clones, around 60% found once; its top ten account for roughly 10%. The sequenced sample consisted of PBMCs. These receptors were taken from a woman in her 40s in good health and CMV-seropositive.

The chain joins TRBV7-9 to TRBJ1-4, with 8 bases that match TRBD1. Germline V gene data show CDR1 as SEHNR and CDR2 as FQNEAQ (reference sequence). Trimming at V came to 1 base and at J to 7 bases, leaving 5 bases not matched to a gene. The CDR3 runs 15 residues. The CDR3 DNA reads as TGTGCCAGCAGCTTAGGAGCAGGGGGCGGTGAAAAACTGTTTTTT. Its protein product is CASSLGAGGGEKLFF.

V and J are TRBV7-8 and TRBJ2-7, with unresolved D. The germline V and J ends were trimmed by 3 bases and 3 bases, with 9 bases remaining between them. The germline V gene has CDR1 SGHVS and CDR2 FQNEAQ. The length of the CDR3 is 13 residues. For the CDR3, the DNA is TGTGCCAGCAGCTTTTCCGCAGGCTACGAGCAGTACTTC. Its protein is CASSFSAGYEQYF.

The CDR3 region is CSVEEGAAEAFF. The CDR3 nucleotides are TGCAGCGTCGAGGAAGGGGCGGCTGAAGCTTTCTTT. The gene calls are TRBV29-1 and TRBJ1-1; D is possibly TRBD1 (5 bases). In germline, CDR1 is SQVTM, CDR2 ANQGSEA. The V gene lost 6 bases and the J gene lost 6 bases, with 14 bases spanning the gap. CDR3 length equals 12 residues.

CDR3 sequence: CASSPGTGDEKLFF. The CDR3 coding sequence is TGCGCCAGCAGCCCCGGGACAGGGGATGAAAAACTGTTTTTT. This chain links TRBV10-1 with TRBJ1-4, with 10 bases that match TRBD1. The CDR3 totals 14 residues. Germline CDR1 and CDR2: WNHNN and SYGVQD (reference sequence). J gave up 6 bases and V 6 bases, and 4 bases lay outside the gene matches.

CDR3 amino acids: CASSSRADTQYF. The CDR3 coding sequence is TGTGCCAGCAGCTCCCGCGCAGATACGCAGTATTTT. This chain uses TRBV28 with TRBJ2-3, with D uncertain. CDR1 and CDR2 from the germline V gene are MDHEN and SYDVKM. This CDR3 is built from 12 residues. V gave up 6 bases and J gave up 4 bases, with 8 bases separating them.

As concerns this clone: Other nucleotide sequences from this sample produce the same CDR3. This chain connects TRBV4-1 to TRBJ2-1; D call uncertain. The CDR3 runs 11 residues. Germline V gives CDR1 MGHRA, CDR2 YSYEKL. The V and J ends lost 1 base and 15 bases respectively, with 10 bases between them. In DNA form, the CDR3 reads TGCGCCAGCAGCCAAGGCCGAGTCGCGTTCTTC. Translated, it gives CASSQGRVAFF.

The chain joins TRBV19 to TRBJ2-5; 7 positions match TRBD1. The J segment lost 3 bases and the V segment lost 2 bases, leaving 6 bases of the junction unmatched. The germline V gene encodes CDR1 LNHDA and CDR2 SQIVND (reference sequence). This CDR3 is built from 15 residues. The CDR3 sequence is CASSIRDSAEETQYF. CDR3 DNA: TGTGCCAGTAGTATAAGGGACAGCGCGGAAGAGACCCAGTACTTC.

The gene calls are TRBV9 and TRBJ1-5; D gene unclear. This CDR3 comprises 16 residues. Germline V CDR1 and CDR2: SGDLS, YYNGEE. V was cut by 4 bases and J by 1 base, with 15 bases left in between. The chain's CDR3 is CASSLSGVGSNQPQHF. The CDR3 DNA follows: TGTGCCAGCAGCCTTAGCGGGGTTGGGAGCAATCAGCCCCAGCATTTT.

The rearrangement uses TRBV19 and TRBJ2-7, with D uncertain. Germline CDR1 and CDR2: LNHDA and SQIVND (reference sequence). The V and J ends lost 8 bases and 2 bases respectively, with 7 bases between them. The CDR3 is 11 residues long. The CDR3 nucleotides read TGTGCCAGTCCACAGACCTACGAGCAGTACTTC. Protein: CASPQTYEQYF.

This sequence joins TRBV10-3 and TRBJ2-3, with 9 bases aligning to TRBD2. Germline CDR1 and CDR2: ENHRY and SYGVKD. This CDR3 contains 17 residues. The trim removed 2 bases at V and 5 bases at J, leaving 11 bases unmatched. For the CDR3, the DNA is TGTGCCATCAGTGAGCCCTCCGTTAGCGGGAGATTAGATACGCAGTATTTT. Amino acids: CAISEPSVSGRLDTQYF.

The rearrangement uses TRBV18 and TRBJ2-5; perhaps TRBD2 as D (7 bases). The V and J ends lost 3 bases and 5 bases respectively, with 16 bases between them. This CDR3 has 15 amino acids. Germline CDR1 reads KGHSH; CDR2 reads LQKENI. As DNA, the CDR3 is TGTGCCAGCTCACCGACTCGGGGGGCTGGGGAGACCCAGTACTTC. It codes for CASSPTRGAGETQYF.

The rearrangement uses TRBV7-2 and TRBJ2-7; D remains ambiguous. The germline V gene has CDR1 SGHTA and CDR2 FQGNSA. The CDR3 extends over 12 amino acids. V lost 3 bases to trimming and J lost 5 bases, with 8 bases between them. CDR3 sequence: CASSFPPDEQYF. The CDR3 bases are TGTGCCAGCAGCTTCCCTCCGGACGAGCAGTACTTC.

This clone was picked up a small number of times. The chain uses TRBV2 and TRBJ2-1; 11 bases align to TRBD2. CDR1 and CDR2 from the germline V gene are SNHLY and FYNNEI. Trimming removed 3 bases from V and 6 bases from J; junction bases left unmatched: 4. The CDR3 covers 15 residues. This chain's CDR3 is CASSDPSGRLNEQFF. CDR3 bases: TGTGCCAGCAGTGATCCTAGCGGGAGGCTCAATGAGCAGTTCTTC.

The chain is built from TRBV7-3 and TRBJ2-1; the D gene is possibly TRBD1 (5 bases). In germline, CDR1 is SGHTA, CDR2 FQGTGA. This CDR3 region has 15 residues. V was pared by 0 bases and J by 5 bases, with 11 bases between. The CDR3: CASSLTDIGNNEQFF. The CDR3 DNA sequence: TGTGCCAGCAGCTTAACGGACATAGGGAACAATGAGCAGTTCTTC.

The V call is TRBV6-5, the J call TRBJ2-2; possibly TRBD2 for D (5 bases). CDR1 is MNHEY, CDR2 SVGAGI, per germline. The CDR3 loop spans 16 amino acids. V was pared by 2 bases and J by 4 bases, with 14 bases between. In DNA, the CDR3 is TGTGCCAGCAGTTACGGGGTCCTGGCGGGCACCGGGGAGCTGTTTTTT. This codes for CASSYGVLAGTGELFF.

The CDR3: CASSLTAQETQYF. Here the CDR3 DNA reads TGTGCCAGCAGCTTAACTGCCCAAGAGACCCAGTACTTC. The chain employs TRBV7-2 and TRBJ2-5; D gene unclear. CDR1 SGHTA and CDR2 FQGNSA come from the germline V gene. The CDR3 extends over 13 amino acids. The V gene lost 2 bases and the J gene lost 1 base, with 5 bases spanning the gap.

The chain carries TRBV6-6 and TRBJ2-2, with 8 nucleotides matching TRBD1. Germline values: CDR1 MNHNY, CDR2 SVGAGI (reference sequence). The length of the CDR3 is 15 residues. V lost 2 bases to trimming and J lost 6 bases; unmatched junction nucleotides: 5. Here the CDR3 DNA reads TGTGCCAGCAGTTACGTGCAGGGGGCCGCCGGGGAGCTGTTTTTT. Residues: CASSYVQGAAGELFF.

The chain is built from TRBV27 and TRBJ2-7, with D unresolved. The germline V gene has CDR1 MNHEY and CDR2 SMNVEV (reference sequence). Trimming cost V 6 bases and J 3 bases, with 18 bases left between them. This CDR3 is built from 15 residues. This chain's CDR3 is CASRPRLKPLYEQYF. In nucleotides, the CDR3 is TGTGCCAGCAGACCCCGACTGAAACCCCTCTACGAGCAGTACTTC.

The chain is built from TRBV7-8 and TRBJ2-7; D uncertain. Trimming cost V 5 bases and J 5 bases, with 13 bases left between them. In germline, CDR1 is SGHVS, CDR2 FQNEAQ. The CDR3 consists of 13 residues. As DNA, the CDR3 is TGTGCCAGCAGCCCAGAAGTTACCCACGAGCAGTACTTC. This sequence encodes CASSPEVTHEQYF.

The chain uses TRBV6-1 and TRBJ1-2; 7 positions match TRBD1. The junction had 5 bases not matched to a gene; V was cut back by 2 bases and J by 2 bases. Per the germline V gene, CDR1 is MNHNS and CDR2 is SASEGT. This CDR3 region has 15 residues. The CDR3 protein is CASSEKTGSNYGYTF. The CDR3 nucleotides are TGTGCCAGCAGTGAAAAGACAGGGTCAAACTATGGCTACACCTTC.

The chain combines TRBV29-1 with TRBJ2-3, with 12 nucleotides matching TRBD2. CDR1 and CDR2 (germline): SQVTM, ANQGSEA. The CDR3 is 15 residues long. The V and J ends lost 4 bases and 1 base, in that order; junction bases with no gene match: 3. The CDR3 nucleotides are TGCAGCGTTGCCGGACTAGCGGGACGCACAGATACGCAGTATTTT. Its translation is CSVAGLAGRTDTQYF.

In its sample, this clone was seen a few times. The genes are TRBV7-9 and TRBJ1-1, with 7 bases matching TRBD1. Germline V gene sequence: CDR1 SEHNR, CDR2 FQNEAQ (reference sequence). The CDR3 length is 11 residues. V trimming: 8 bases; J trimming: 8 bases; junction bases outside the gene matches: 5. The CDR3 sequence is CASGDRAEAFF. CDR3 nucleotides: TGTGCCAGCGGAGACAGGGCAGAAGCTTTCTTT.

The J gene is TRBJ1-5, the V gene TRBV7-8; D gene unclear. The germline V and J ends were trimmed by 1 base and 4 bases, with 11 bases remaining between them. This CDR3 has 15 amino acids. Germline CDR1 is SGHVS and CDR2 is FQNEAQ. The chain's CDR3 is CASSLGRVNNQPQHF. DNA for the CDR3: TGTGCCAGCAGCTTAGGCCGGGTTAATAATCAGCCCCAGCATTTT.

The chain combines TRBV28 with TRBJ1-2; TRBD1 is a possible D gene (5 bases). Trimming removed 7 bases from V and 4 bases from J, with 16 bases in between. CDR1 MDHEN and CDR2 SYDVKM come from the germline V gene. The CDR3 totals 14 residues. CDR3 sequence (DNA): TGTGCCAGCACTCCGGGGGAGAGAGCCTATGGCTACACCTTC. Amino acids: CASTPGERAYGYTF.

This chain links TRBV7-3 with TRBJ1-1, with TRBD1 identical over 7 bases. Trimming removed 6 bases from V and 5 bases from J; junction bases left unmatched: 9. Germline CDR1 reads SGHTA; CDR2 reads FQGTGA. This CDR3 contains 14 residues. This CDR3 reads CASSNSGGETEAFF. The CDR3, as DNA: TGTGCCAGCAGTAACTCAGGGGGAGAGACTGAAGCTTTCTTT.

V usage is TRBV19 and J usage is TRBJ2-1, with 10 bases aligning to TRBD1. J lost 2 bases, V lost 7 bases, and 2 bases had no gene match. The germline CDR1 and CDR2 sequences are LNHDA and SQIVND (reference sequence). CDR3 length: 14 residues. CDR3 DNA sequence: TGTGCCAGTAACGGACAGGGGGCCTACAATGAGCAGTTCTTC. This translates into CASNGQGAYNEQFF.